The 21 T cell receptor beta chains listed next were all sequenced from one sample in a study of cytomegalovirus exposure and HLA in healthy donors. PCR involved 60 Vbeta and 13 Jbeta primers. Generated by immunoSEQ multiplex PCR, the TCRdb table keeps only in-frame clones and is missing some. The sample lists over 95,000 clones, more than 65% seen once, with roughly 11% in the top ten. Source material: PBMCs. The source is a man between 40 and 49 years old in good health and CMV-seropositive.

This chain joins TRBV5-4 and TRBJ2-5; TRBD2 agrees at 9 bases. The trim removed 0 bases at V and 5 bases at J, leaving 11 bases unmatched. The CDR3 contains 17 residues. CDR1 is SGHNT and CDR2 is YYREEE in the germline V gene (reference sequence). The CDR3 loop is CASSLVGGLAGGETQYF. The CDR3 region has the DNA TGTGCCAGCAGCTTGGTGGGGGGTCTTGCGGGGGGGGAGACCCAGTACTTC. Supplemented by reference TRBV5-4 and TRBJ2-5, the full variable domain reads ETGVTQSPTHLIKTRGQQVTLRCSSQSGHNTVSWYQQALGQGPQFIFQYYREEENGRGNFPPRFSGLQFPNYSSELNVNALELDDSALYLCASSLVGGLAGGETQYFGPGTRLLVL.

The rearrangement joins TRBV28 to TRBJ2-1, with D perhaps TRBD2 (5 bases). The CDR3 runs 20 residues. Trimming removed 4 bases from V and 0 bases from J, with 25 bases in between. Germline lookup yields CDR1 MDHEN and CDR2 SYDVKM. CDR3 in DNA: TGTGCCAGCAGTTCCCTGAGGGAAAGACCAACAAGAAGCTCCTACAATGAGCAGTTCTTC. This gives the protein CASSSLRERPTRSSYNEQFF. The full variable domain, rest sourced from reference TRBV28 and TRBJ2-1, is DVKVTQSSRYLVKRTGEKVFLECVQDMDHENMFWYRQDPGLGLRLIYFSYDVKMKEKGDIPEGYSVSREKKERFSLILESASTNQTSMYLCASSSLRERPTRSSYNEQFFGPGTRLTVL.

This chain connects TRBV7-8 to TRBJ1-6; 10 positions match TRBD1. This CDR3 comprises 17 residues. Germline V CDR1 and CDR2: SGHVS, FQNEAQ. The V gene end was trimmed by 0 bases and the J gene end by 7 bases; junction bases not matched to a gene: 6. In DNA form, the CDR3 reads TGTGCCAGCAGCTTAGCGTTGGGACAGGGGATAAATTCACCCCTCCACTTT. It specifies CASSLALGQGINSPLHF.

The J gene is TRBJ1-5, the V gene TRBV18; D not resolved. V gave up 1 base and J gave up 6 bases, with 7 bases separating them. Germline V CDR1 and CDR2: KGHSH, LQKENI. The CDR3 is 13 residues long. CDR3 in DNA: TGTGCCAGCTCACCACGCGGGTTTCAGCCCCAGCATTTT. Its protein is CASSPRGFQPQHF.

The sample holds one count of this clone. The J gene is TRBJ1-5, the V gene TRBV13; 7 bases match TRBD1. This CDR3 is 16 amino acids long. After removal of 5 bases from V and 7 bases from J, the junction contained 14 bases not matched to a gene. In germline, CDR1 is PRHDT, CDR2 FYEKMQ (reference sequence). The CDR3 reads CASSRGGNRGGQPQHF. CDR3 nucleotides: TGTGCCAGCAGCCGGGGTGGGAACAGGGGCGGCCAGCCCCAGCATTTT.

V is TRBV7-4 and J is TRBJ2-3; 11 positions agree with TRBD1. Germline trimming cut 4 bases from V and 6 bases from J; bases unmatched to any gene: 18. The germline V gene has CDR1 SGHVT and CDR2 SQSDAQ. The CDR3 loop spans 19 amino acids. CDR3 DNA: TGTGCCAGCAGCTCGCCCGAAGGAGGGACAGGGGGGCATCGGGATACGCAGTATTTT. This translates into CASSSPEGGTGGHRDTQYF.

The chain carries TRBV28 and TRBJ2-7; D not certain. Germline assignment: CDR1 MDHEN and CDR2 SYDVKM. This CDR3 has 15 amino acids. Between the trimmed V and J ends, which lost 5 bases and 0 bases, there was a span of 14 bases. The CDR3 bases are TGTGCCAGCAGTCCCGGAAGTAGACACTCCTACGAGCAGTACTTC. Translating it yields CASSPGSRHSYEQYF.

The chain has TRBV7-9 and TRBJ2-2; TRBD1 matches at 7 bases. With 4 bases clipped from V and 3 bases from J, the junction kept 2 bases outside the gene matches. The CDR3 length is 14 residues. Germline V gene sequence: CDR1 SEHNR, CDR2 FQNEAQ (reference sequence). The CDR3 coding sequence is TGTGCCAGCAGCTCCACAGGGGACACCGGGGAGCTGTTTTTT. Protein sequence: CASSSTGDTGELFF. Filled out from reference TRBV7-9 and TRBJ2-2, the complete variable domain reads DTGVSQNPRHKITKRGQNVTFRCDPISEHNRLYWYRQTLGQGPEFLTYFQNEAQLEKSRLLSDRFSAERPKGSFSTLEIQRTEQGDSAMYLCASSSTGDTGELFFGEGSRLTVL.

V gene TRBV9 combines with J gene TRBJ1-4, with TRBD1 identical over 7 bases. Germline CDR1 SGDLS, CDR2 YYNGEE. This CDR3 is 13 amino acids long. Trimming removed 4 bases from V and 7 bases from J; junction bases left unmatched: 4. The CDR3 is CASSPGTAEKLFF. The DNA of the CDR3 is TGTGCCAGCAGCCCGGGGACAGCTGAAAAACTGTTTTTT.

The chain has TRBV6-1 and TRBJ2-1; 7 bases agree with TRBD2. V shed 0 bases and J 5 bases; nucleotides not matched to a gene: 4. From germline, CDR1 is MNHNS and CDR2 SASEGT. CDR3 length: 15 amino acids. The CDR3 nucleotides read TGTGCCAGCAGTGAAGCGGGGGGGGGACACAATGAGCAGTTCTTC. Its protein product is CASSEAGGGHNEQFF.

The chain uses TRBV5-4 and TRBJ1-1; D unclear. The CDR3 contains 13 residues. The ends were cut back, 0 bases at V and 1 base at J, with 4 bases in the middle. Germline V lookup: CDR1 SGHNT, CDR2 YYREEE (reference sequence). This CDR3 reads CASSLDRNTEAFF. In nucleotides, the CDR3 is TGTGCCAGCAGCTTGGACAGGAACACTGAAGCTTTCTTT.

J is TRBJ1-5 and V is TRBV9; 7 bases are a match to TRBD1. V shed 3 bases, J shed 4 bases, and the junction held 7 bases outside the gene matches. This CDR3 has 15 amino acids. The germline gives CDR1 SGDLS, CDR2 YYNGEE. As DNA, the CDR3 is TGTGCCAGCAGCGGCCGACAGGGAGGTAATCAGCCCCAGCATTTT. This translates into CASSGRQGGNQPQHF. Drawing the rest from reference TRBV9 and TRBJ1-5, the complete variable domain is DSGVTQTPKHLITATGQRVTLRCSPRSGDLSVYWYQQSLDQGLQFLIQYYNGEERAKGNILERFSAQQFPDLHSELNLSSLELGDSALYFCASSGRQGGNQPQHFGDGTRLSIL.

The rearrangement joins TRBV7-3 to TRBJ2-2; 11 nucleotides match TRBD1. V lost 5 bases and J lost 4; bases outside the gene matches: 3. This CDR3 has 15 residues. The V gene's germline CDR1 is SGHTA and CDR2 FQGTGA. The CDR3, as DNA: TGTGCCAGCAGCCCCGGGACAGGGGGCACCGGGGAGCTGTTTTTT. Amino acid sequence: CASSPGTGGTGELFF.

The CDR3 reads CASSYSQDYEQYF. The CDR3 DNA follows: TGTGCCAGCAGTTACTCGCAAGACTACGAGCAGTACTTC. J is TRBJ2-5 and V is TRBV6-6; D gene unclear. With the DNA end fitting TRBJ2-7 better, the J assignment may be wrong. Germline V gene sequence: CDR1 MNHNY, CDR2 SVGAGI (reference sequence). The CDR3 totals 13 residues.

The chain carries TRBV11-2 and TRBJ2-7; weak D call: TRBD1 (6 bases). Germline V lookup: CDR1 SGHAT, CDR2 FQNNGV. Trimming removed 5 bases at V and 5 bases at J, with 19 bases between. This CDR3 is built from 15 residues. Here the CDR3 DNA reads TGTGCCAGCAGCCGTACAGGGTTTCGCTTCCACGAGCAGTACTTC. Residues: CASSRTGFRFHEQYF.

As regards this clone: One end of the junction is discordant with germline, which a read error may explain. The rearrangement uses TRBV7-9 and TRBJ2-7; no reliable D call. CDR3 length equals 13 residues. CDR1 is SEHNR and CDR2 is FQNEAQ in the germline V gene (reference sequence). DNA of the CDR3: TGTTCCAGCAGCTTATTAACGAGTTACGAGCAGTACTTC. This encodes CSSSLLTSYEQYF.

The J gene is TRBJ1-4, the V gene TRBV18; maybe TRBD1 (6 bases). The germline V gene has CDR1 KGHSH and CDR2 LQKENI. The CDR3 runs 15 residues. V was cut by 6 bases and J by 7 bases, with 18 bases left in between. CDR3 sequence reads: CASSSIQGGGEKLFF. DNA of the CDR3: TGTGCCAGCTCGTCCATTCAGGGAGGGGGTGAAAAACTGTTTTTT.

Concerning this clone: The junction departs from the called germline gene at one end, perhaps through a read error. The chain couples TRBV2 to TRBJ2-6, with 7 bases lining up with TRBD1. Germline CDR1 reads SNHLY; CDR2 reads FYNNEI. The CDR3 length is 18 residues. The CDR3, as DNA: TGTGCCAGCAGTGATTCGAGAGGGGGCCTTTCTGGGGCCAACGTCCCGACTTTC. Amino acids: CASSDSRGGLSGANVPTF.

This chain connects TRBV5-4 to TRBJ2-1; 9 nucleotides agree with TRBD2. The CDR3 extends over 16 amino acids. V was clipped by 0 bases and J by 8 bases; unmatched bases: 9. Germline V lookup: CDR1 SGHNT, CDR2 YYREEE (reference sequence). CDR3 sequence: CASSLAGGGAFDEQFF. CDR3 sequence (DNA): TGTGCCAGCAGCTTGGCCGGCGGGGGGGCCTTCGATGAGCAGTTCTTC.

A single count supports this clone. V usage is TRBV28 and J usage is TRBJ2-7; no firm D call. The germline V and J ends were trimmed by 1 base and 5 bases, with 12 bases remaining between them. The CDR3 contains 14 residues. CDR1 is MDHEN and CDR2 is SYDVKM in the germline V gene. CDR3 sequence: CASSLFLVSDEQYF. CDR3 nucleotides: TGTGCCAGCAGTTTATTTCTGGTTTCGGACGAGCAGTACTTC.

This sequence joins TRBV7-2 and TRBJ1-5, with D possibly being TRBD1 (5 bases). The CDR3 runs 15 residues. Germline assignment: CDR1 SGHTA and CDR2 FQGNSA. V was clipped by 1 base and J by 3 bases, with 10 bases between them. The CDR3 region is CASSLVGGYNQPQHF. In nucleotides, the CDR3 is TGTGCCAGCAGCTTAGTCGGGGGTTACAATCAGCCCCAGCATTTT.